Shown below are 20 T cell receptor beta chains from a single sample sequenced in a study of cytomegalovirus exposure and HLA in healthy donors. The study ran its PCR with 60 Vbeta and 13 Jbeta primers. The assay was immunoSEQ multiplex PCR, and TCRdb's table has in-frame clones only and misses some. The table has around 100,000 clones, roughly four fifths seen once; the top ten hold 3.4%. Sequencing input: PBMCs. Receptors originate from a man younger than 45 in good health and CMV-seropositive.

The chain carries TRBV6-6 and TRBJ1-5, with 9 nucleotides matching TRBD1. J gave up 5 bases and V 4 bases, and 3 bases lay outside the gene matches. The germline CDR1 and CDR2 sequences are MNHNY and SVGAGI (reference sequence). This CDR3 spans 14 amino acids. CDR3 sequence reads: CASSFGTGYQPQHF. The CDR3 DNA follows: TGTGCCAGCAGTTTTGGGACAGGGTATCAGCCCCAGCATTTT.

This chain connects TRBV6-1 to TRBJ2-3; 8 bases line up with TRBD2. Germline V gene lookup returns CDR1 MNHNS and CDR2 SASEGT. The CDR3 covers 14 residues. Trimming removed 5 bases from V and 3 bases from J; junction bases left unmatched: 4. CDR3 in amino acids: CASSLTSVTDTQYF. CDR3 in DNA: TGTGCCAGCAGTTTGACTAGCGTGACAGATACGCAGTATTTT.

This clone showed up just once. V usage is TRBV5-1 and J usage is TRBJ2-1, with 16 bases aligning to TRBD2. Germline loops: CDR1 SGHRS, CDR2 YFSETQ. V lost 4 bases, J lost 1 base, and 5 bases stayed unmatched. CDR3 size: 18 residues. The CDR3 region is CASSPEGLAGGSYNEQFF. In nucleotides, the CDR3 is TGCGCCAGCAGCCCGGAGGGACTAGCGGGAGGGTCCTACAATGAGCAGTTCTTC.

The chain is built from TRBV5-6 and TRBJ2-5; 7 bases map to TRBD1. The tail of the sequence fits TRBJ2-7 better, so the J call may be wrong. The CDR3 loop spans 14 amino acids. The germline gives CDR1 SGHDT, CDR2 YYEEEE. CDR3 in amino acids: CASSFRDSVYEQYF. CDR3 DNA: TGTGCCAGCAGCTTCCGGGACAGTGTGTACGAGCAGTACTTC.

The chain recombines TRBV5-1 with TRBJ2-5, with D perhaps matching TRBD1 (6 bases). Germline V gene data show CDR1 as SGHRS and CDR2 as YFSETQ. V was trimmed by 4 bases and J by 0 bases, leaving 10 bases between them. The CDR3 totals 14 residues. Here the CDR3 DNA reads TGCGCCAGCAGCCCAGACAGGAACCAAGAGACCCAGTACTTC. Translated: CASSPDRNQETQYF.

The chain combines TRBV4-2 with TRBJ1-4, with 7 bases aligning to TRBD1. CDR3 size: 16 residues. Trimming at V came to 4 bases and at J to 0 bases, leaving 5 bases not matched to a gene. The V gene's germline CDR1 is LGHNA and CDR2 YNFKEQ. CDR3 bases: TGTGCCAGCAGCCCGGGGACAGATTCAACTAATGAAAAACTGTTTTTT. It encodes CASSPGTDSTNEKLFF.

The V gene is TRBV30, the J gene TRBJ2-1; 16 bases align to TRBD2. CDR3 length: 18 amino acids. Germline assignment: CDR1 GTSNPN and CDR2 SVGIG (reference sequence). V lost 1 base, J lost 7 bases, and 10 bases stayed unmatched. The CDR3 DNA reads as TGTGCCTGGAGTGCGACAGGGACTAGCGGGAGGGCCCGGAATGAGCAGTTCTTC. Translation gives CAWSATGTSGRARNEQFF.

The J gene is TRBJ2-5, the V gene TRBV21-1; the DNA was not compared with TRBD1, the D call given in the table. TRBV21-1 is annotated as a pseudogene. This CDR3 is built from 14 residues. CDR3 in amino acids: CASGLIKGVETQYF. The CDR3 DNA is TGTGCCAGCGGCCTTATAAAAGGGGTGGAGACCCAGTACTTC.

The chain joins TRBV14 to TRBJ2-3; D is ambiguous. The germline V gene has CDR1 SGHDN and CDR2 FVKESK. The CDR3 sequence is 12 residues long. V dropped 3 bases and J dropped 4 bases, with 5 bases sitting between them. This CDR3 reads CASSQSSDTQYF. The DNA of the CDR3 is TGTGCCAGCAGCCAGTCTTCAGATACGCAGTATTTT.

The CDR3 DNA reads TGTGCCAGCAGCTTACGTATCGAGGGGACAGATAATTTTCGCTACGAGCAGTACTTC. Translated, it gives CASSLRIEGTDNFRYEQYF. The chain recombines TRBV5-6 with TRBJ2-7; 7 positions agree with TRBD1. CDR1 and CDR2 from the germline V gene are SGHDT and YYEEEE. The CDR3 contains 19 residues. The trim removed 2 bases at V and 3 bases at J, leaving 20 bases unmatched. Full variable domain (rest looked up from reference TRBV5-6 and TRBJ2-7): DAGVTQSPTHLIKTRGQQVTLRCSPKSGHDTVSWYQQALGQGPQFIFQYYEEEERQRGNFPDRFSGHQFPNYSSELNVNALLLGDSALYLCASSLRIEGTDNFRYEQYFGPGTRLTVT.

The chain uses TRBV7-9 and TRBJ2-5; TRBD2 is a possible D gene (7 bases). The CDR3 is 19 residues long. CDR1 and CDR2 (germline): SEHNR, FQNEAQ (reference sequence). V shed 7 bases and J shed 4 bases, with 31 bases lying between them. CDR3 in DNA: TGTGCCAGCAAAGGGGGTCCCCGGGGCCGGGAGGACCTAAGAGAGACCCAGTACTTC. Amino acid sequence: CASKGGPRGREDLRETQYF.

This chain links TRBV7-2 with TRBJ2-3; 7 nucleotides align to TRBD1. From germline, CDR1 is SGHTA and CDR2 FQGNSA. CDR3 length equals 16 residues. Losses at the gene ends were 6 bases for V and 1 base for J; bases not matched to a gene: 10. CDR3 DNA sequence: TGTGCCAGCAGACCCGGGCAGGGGGTAGGCACAGATACGCAGTATTTT. This translates into CASRPGQGVGTDTQYF.

This rearrangement joins TRBV28 to TRBJ2-7; 8 nucleotides align to TRBD2. The germline CDR1 and CDR2 sequences are MDHEN and SYDVKM. The ends lost 5 bases at V and 11 bases at J; junction bases unmatched: 5. This CDR3 contains 11 residues. The CDR3 region has the DNA TGTGCCAGCAGTATCGGACTAGCAAAGTACTTC. Its translation is CASSIGLAKYF.

The chain employs TRBV5-6 and TRBJ2-2, with D tentatively TRBD1 (5 bases). V was clipped by 1 base and J by 2 bases, with 9 bases between them. Germline V gives CDR1 SGHDT, CDR2 YYEEEE. There are 15 residues in the CDR3. DNA for the CDR3: TGTGCCAGCAGCTTGAGGCAGGGAAACACCGGGGAGCTGTTTTTT. It encodes CASSLRQGNTGELFF.

CDR3 bases: TGTGCCAGCAGCTCCCCGGGACAGAACGCTGGAAACACCATATATTTT. This codes for CASSSPGQNAGNTIYF. This chain connects TRBV7-9 to TRBJ1-3; 7 bases fit TRBD1. After removal of 4 bases from V and 2 bases from J, the junction contained 8 bases not matched to a gene. This CDR3 is 16 amino acids long. CDR1 and CDR2 (germline): SEHNR, FQNEAQ (reference sequence).

This clone has just one count. The J gene is TRBJ2-5, the V gene TRBV4-1, with 10 bases identical to TRBD2. This CDR3 region has 17 residues. V dropped 4 bases and J dropped 0; count of bases not matched to a gene: 8. CDR1 and CDR2 (germline): MGHRA, YSYEKL. Here the CDR3 DNA reads TGCGCCAGCAGCCCGTCCGGGACTAGCGCCTACCAAGAGACCCAGTACTTC. Encoded protein: CASSPSGTSAYQETQYF.

J is TRBJ2-5 and V is TRBV30; D is possibly TRBD2 (6 bases). The germline gives CDR1 GTSNPN, CDR2 SVGIG (reference sequence). V lost 5 bases and J lost 2, with 12 bases in between. CDR3 length: 13 amino acids. The CDR3 spells CAWAGQRQETQYF. The CDR3 nucleotides are TGTGCCTGGGCGGGGCAGCGGCAAGAGACCCAGTACTTC.

The chain couples TRBV10-3 to TRBJ2-1; the match to TRBD2 covers 8 bases. Trimming took 4 bases from V and 9 from J; bases not matched to a gene: 5. Looked up from germline, CDR1 is ENHRY and CDR2 is SYGVKD. This CDR3 region has 13 residues. The CDR3 nucleotides read TGTGCCATCAGTGCGGGGGGGCTCGGTGAGCAGTTCTTC. This codes for CAISAGGLGEQFF.

The chain is built from TRBV30 and TRBJ1-6; D is unclear. This CDR3 is 14 amino acids long. V lost 5 bases, J lost 4 bases, and 12 bases lay in between. CDR1 GTSNPN and CDR2 SVGIG come from the germline V gene (reference sequence). CDR3 coding DNA: TGTGCCTGGGGGCATAACAGATATAATTCACCCCTCCACTTT. Translating gives CAWGHNRYNSPLHF.

The chain is built from TRBV28 and TRBJ2-7; a possible D gene is TRBD2 (5 bases). V dropped 10 bases and J dropped 3 bases, with 7 bases sitting between them. The CDR3 length is 10 residues. CDR1 and CDR2 (germline): MDHEN, SYDVKM. CDR3 sequence (DNA): TGTGCCACCGGGATCTACGAGCAGTACTTC. The encoded protein is CATGIYEQYF.